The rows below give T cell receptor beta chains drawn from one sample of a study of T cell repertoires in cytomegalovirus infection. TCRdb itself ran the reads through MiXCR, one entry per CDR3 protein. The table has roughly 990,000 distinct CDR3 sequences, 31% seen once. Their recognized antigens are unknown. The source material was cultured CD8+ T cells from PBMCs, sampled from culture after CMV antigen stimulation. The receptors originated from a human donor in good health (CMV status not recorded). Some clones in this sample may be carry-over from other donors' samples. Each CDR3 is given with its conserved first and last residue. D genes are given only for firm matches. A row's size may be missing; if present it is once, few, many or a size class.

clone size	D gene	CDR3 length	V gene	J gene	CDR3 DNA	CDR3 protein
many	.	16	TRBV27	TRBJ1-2	TGTGCCAGCAGTTTGACCAGAACTACCATCTCTAAGGGCTACACCTTC	CASSLTRTTISKGYTF
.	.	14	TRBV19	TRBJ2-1	TGTGCCAGTAGTATTGCTTATACTACCGGTGAGCAGTTCTTC	CASSIAYTTGEQFF
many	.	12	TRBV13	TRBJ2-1	TGTGCCAGCAGTCCCACCCCGAATGAGCAGTTCTTC	CASSPTPNEQFF
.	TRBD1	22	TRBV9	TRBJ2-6	TGTGCCAGCAGCGTAGCTCACTCGGACCGACAGGGAGCGTTCTCTGGGGCCAACGTCCTGACTTTC	CASSVAHSDRQGAFSGANVLTF
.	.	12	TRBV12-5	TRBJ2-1	TGTGCTAGTGGAAGGGGGGCTAGTGAGCAGTTCTTC	CASGRGASEQFF
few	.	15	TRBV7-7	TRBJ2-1	TGTGCTAGCAGCTTAGCAACGGCAGCTAACAATGAGCAGTTCTTC	CASSLATAANNEQFF
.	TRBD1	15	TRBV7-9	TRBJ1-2	TGTGCCAGCAGCTTAGATCAGACAGGGTGGAATGGCTACACCTTC	CASSLDQTGWNGYTF
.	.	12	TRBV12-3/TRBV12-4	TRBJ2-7	TGTGCCAGCAGTTCTCCCCTCTGGGAGCAGTACTTC	CASSSPLWEQYF
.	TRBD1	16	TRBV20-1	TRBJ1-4	TGCAGTGCTAGAGATTCGCCGGGACAGGGGAATGAAAAACTGTTTTTT	CSARDSPGQGNEKLFF
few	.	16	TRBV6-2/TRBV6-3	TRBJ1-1	TGTGCCAGCAGTTACTTGACGCAGGGTCGGTACACTGAAGCTTTCTTT	CASSYLTQGRYTEAFF
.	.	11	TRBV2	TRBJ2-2	TGTGCCGTCCCAAGATTCGGGGAGCTGTTTTTT	CAVPRFGELFF
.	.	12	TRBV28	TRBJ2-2	TGTGCCACCTCGTCTGGCGGCGGGGAGCTGTTTTTT	CATSSGGGELFF
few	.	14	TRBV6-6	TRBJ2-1	TGTGCCAGCAGAAGAAGGGGGACGAACAATGAGCAGTTCTTC	CASRRRGTNNEQFF
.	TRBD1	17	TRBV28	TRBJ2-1	TGTGCCAGCATTCCGCGGGTTCTTACAGGGGGTCATAATGAGCAGTTCTTC	CASIPRVLTGGHNEQFF
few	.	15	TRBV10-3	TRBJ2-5	TGTGCCATTAGGGGCGCGGGGGCCTCCCAAGAGACCCAGTACTTC	CAIRGAGASQETQYF
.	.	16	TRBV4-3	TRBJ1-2	TGCGCCAGCAGCCAAGGTCGTCAAGAAGCTAACTATGGCTACACCTTC	CASSQGRQEANYGYTF
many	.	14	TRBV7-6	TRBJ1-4	TGTGCCAGCAGCCCCCGCGAGCTGGGCGTAAAACTGTTTTTT	CASSPRELGVKLFF
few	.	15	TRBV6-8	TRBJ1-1	TGTGCCAGCAGTTACTCTGGGAGCTTAAACACTGAAGCTTTCTTT	CASSYSGSLNTEAFF
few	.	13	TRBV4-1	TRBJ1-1	TGCGCCAGCAGCCAACAACAGGGAGCTGAAGCTTTCTTT	CASSQQQGAEAFF
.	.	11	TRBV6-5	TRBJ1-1	TGTGCCAGCAATACATTGACTGAAGCTTTCTTT	CASNTLTEAFF
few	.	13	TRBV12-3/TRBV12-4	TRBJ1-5	TGTGCCAGCAGGGTCAATAGCAATCAGCCCCAGCATTTT	CASRVNSNQPQHF
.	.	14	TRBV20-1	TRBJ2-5	TGCAGTGCTAGAGATCTAACAGCTCAAGAGACCCAGTACTTC	CSARDLTAQETQYF
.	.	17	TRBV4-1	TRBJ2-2	TGCGCCAGCAGCCAAGTCCCGGGACGTAACCTAGACGGGGAGCTGTTTTTT	CASSQVPGRNLDGELFF
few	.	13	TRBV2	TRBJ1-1	TGTGCCAGCAGTGTGTCACAGAACACTGAAGCTTTCTTT	CASSVSQNTEAFF
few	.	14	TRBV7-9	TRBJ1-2	TGTGCCAGCAGCCCAAGTCCGTCTAGCTATGGCTACACCTTC	CASSPSPSSYGYTF
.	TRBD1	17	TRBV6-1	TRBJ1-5	TGTGCCAGCAGCGGGAAGGTAGATGGGCCAGGGGGTCAGCCCCAGCATTTT	CASSGKVDGPGGQPQHF
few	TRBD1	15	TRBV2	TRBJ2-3	TGTGCCAGCAGTGAGACAGGGGCTAGCCCAGATACGCAGTATTTT	CASSETGASPDTQYF
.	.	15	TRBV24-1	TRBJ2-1	TGTGCCACCAGTGACCCAGGGCGCTCCTACAATGAGCAGTTCTTC	CATSDPGRSYNEQFF
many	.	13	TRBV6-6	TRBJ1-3	TGTGCCAGCAGTTACGACACGGGAAACACCATATATTTT	CASSYDTGNTIYF
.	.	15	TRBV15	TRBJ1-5	TGTGCCACCAGCTTCCAAGGACAGAGCAATCAGCCCCAGCATTTT	CATSFQGQSNQPQHF
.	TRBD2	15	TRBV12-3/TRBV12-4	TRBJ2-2	TGTGCCAGCACCCCAACTAGCGTAGGGACCGGGGAGCTGTTTTTT	CASTPTSVGTGELFF
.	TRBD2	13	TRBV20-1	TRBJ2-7	TGCAGTGCTAGACAACCGGGACTAGCGTACGAGTACTTC	CSARQPGLAYEYF
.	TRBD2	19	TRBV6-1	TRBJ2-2	TGTGCCAGCAGTGAGACTAGCGGGTTTGTCAACGCGAACACCGGGGAGCTGTTTTTT	CASSETSGFVNANTGELFF
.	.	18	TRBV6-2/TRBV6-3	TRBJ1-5	TGTGCCAGCAGTTACATAGGACAGAGAATCTATAGCAATCAGCCCCAGCATTTT	CASSYIGQRIYSNQPQHF
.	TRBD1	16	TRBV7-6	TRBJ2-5	TGTGCCAGCAGCTTAAAACGGGACAGGGGCCAAGAGACCCAGTACTTC	CASSLKRDRGQETQYF
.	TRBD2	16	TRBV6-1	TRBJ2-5	TGTGCCAGCAGTGAATTACTAGCGGGGGCTTTAGAGACCCAGTACTTC	CASSELLAGALETQYF
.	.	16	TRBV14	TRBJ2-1	TGTGCCAGCAGCCAACCCGGTATGGGCTCCTACAATGAGCAGTTCTTC	CASSQPGMGSYNEQFF
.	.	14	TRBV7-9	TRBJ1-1	TGTGCCAGCAGCCCATGGGACCGTCACACTGAAGCTTTCTTT	CASSPWDRHTEAFF
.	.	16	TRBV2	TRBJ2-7	TGTGCCAGCAGTGAAGGAGAGGTAGGGCCTGCTGGCGAGCAGTACTTC	CASSEGEVGPAGEQYF
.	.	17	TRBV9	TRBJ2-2	TGTGCCAGCAGCGTAGCCAGGGATGGTCTGTGGTCCGGGGAGCTGTTTTTT	CASSVARDGLWSGELFF
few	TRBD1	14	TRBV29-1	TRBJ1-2	TGCAGCGTTGAGAACAGGGGGCCCAACTATGGCTACACCTTC	CSVENRGPNYGYTF
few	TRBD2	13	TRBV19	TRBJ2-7	TGTGCCAGTAGCGATAGCGGGTACTACGAGCAGTACTTC	CASSDSGYYEQYF
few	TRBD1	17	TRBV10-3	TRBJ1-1	TGTGCCATCAGTGAGTTGCGACAGGGGGCTAGGGGCACTGAAGCTTTCTTT	CAISELRQGARGTEAFF